A single sample is the source of the 23 T cell receptor beta chains below, sequenced in a study of blood T cell repertoires in COVID-19. Repertoires were generated with immunoSEQ multiplex PCR, while TCRdb's copy carries only in-frame clones and drops some. The repertoire holds under 150,000 clones, with 80% to 90% as singletons. The sample taken for sequencing was peripheral blood. Receptors were obtained from a middle-aged man with acute or convalescent COVID-19.

This chain joins TRBV6-4 and TRBJ2-3; D is perhaps TRBD1 (5 bases). This CDR3 comprises 15 residues. V lost 3 bases to trimming and J lost 2 bases, with 12 bases between them. Germline V lookup: CDR1 MRHNA, CDR2 SNTAGT. The CDR3 sequence is CASSEGVTDTDTQYF. For the CDR3, the DNA is TGTGCCAGCAGTGAAGGGGTAACCGACACAGATACGCAGTATTTT.

The chain is built from TRBV20-1 and TRBJ1-5; 7 bases line up with TRBD1. Germline V lookup: CDR1 DFQATT, CDR2 SNEGSKA (reference sequence). Trimming removed 3 bases from V and 2 bases from J; junction bases left unmatched: 4. The CDR3 runs to 14 residues. CDR3 sequence: CSASYTGGNQPQHF. CDR3 nucleotides: TGCAGTGCTAGTTATACAGGGGGCAATCAGCCCCAGCATTTT.

The gene calls are TRBV13 and TRBJ2-3, with 11 bases matching TRBD2. Trimming at V came to 5 bases and at J to 1 base, leaving 5 bases not matched to a gene. Germline lookup yields CDR1 PRHDT and CDR2 FYEKMQ (reference sequence). The CDR3 has 16 amino acids. CDR3 in DNA: TGTGCCAGCAGCACCCTACTAGCGGGGGGCACAGATACGCAGTATTTT. Protein: CASSTLLAGGTDTQYF.

For the CDR3, the DNA is TGTGCCAGCAGCAACCCGGGACAGAGGTATGAGCAGTTCTTC. Protein product: CASSNPGQRYEQFF. The chain carries TRBV9 and TRBJ2-1; 7 bases map to TRBD1. CDR3 size: 14 residues. Germline V gene lookup returns CDR1 SGDLS and CDR2 YYNGEE. Unmatched junction bases numbered 9, after V lost 4 bases and J lost 8 bases.

This clone was found a few times. The rearrangement links TRBV7-9 to TRBJ1-4, with D possibly being TRBD1 (6 bases). The V end lost 3 bases, the J end lost 5 bases, and 13 bases lay between the germline ends. The length of the CDR3 is 15 residues. CDR1 is SEHNR, CDR2 FQNEAQ, per germline (reference sequence). The CDR3 DNA follows: TGTGCCAGCAGCTTCTGGCAGGGGCTAAATGAAAAACTGTTTTTT. It specifies CASSFWQGLNEKLFF. Full variable domain (outside the CDR3, taken from reference TRBV7-9 and TRBJ1-4): DTGVSQNPRHKITKRGQNVTFRCDPISEHNRLYWYRQTLGQGPEFLTYFQNEAQLEKSRLLSDRFSAERPKGSFSTLEIQRTEQGDSAMYLCASSFWQGLNEKLFFGSGTQLSVL.

This chain connects TRBV19 to TRBJ2-5; 7 bases agree with TRBD2. This CDR3 comprises 14 residues. The germline CDR1 and CDR2 sequences are LNHDA and SQIVND (reference sequence). V trimming: 6 bases; J trimming: 5 bases; junction bases outside the gene matches: 9. CDR3 nucleotides: TGTGCCAGTAGGCCCCGGGGGGTGGGCGAGACCCAGTACTTC. Its translation: CASRPRGVGETQYF.

This clone appeared a single time. V and J are TRBV25-1 and TRBJ1-5, with 8 bases that match TRBD1. V trimming: 1 base; J trimming: 4 bases; junction bases outside the gene matches: 6. The CDR3 extends over 16 amino acids. The V gene's germline CDR1 is MGHDK and CDR2 SYGVNS. The CDR3 loop reads CASSELGQAFNQPQHF. The CDR3 DNA reads as TGTGCCAGCAGTGAATTGGGACAGGCTTTTAATCAGCCCCAGCATTTT.

Written as DNA, the CDR3 is TGTGCCAGCAGCGGGACAGCCCTCGGTGAGCAGTACTTC. The encoded protein is CASSGTALGEQYF. The chain is built from TRBV27 and TRBJ2-7; 7 bases map to TRBD1. This CDR3 region has 13 residues. After removal of 6 bases from V and 7 bases from J, the junction contained 9 bases not matched to a gene. Germline V CDR1 and CDR2: MNHEY, SMNVEV (reference sequence).

The rearrangement uses TRBV6-2 or TRBV6-3 and TRBJ2-7; perhaps TRBD1 as D (5 bases). V was pared by 3 bases and J by 5 bases, with 17 bases between. Germline lookup yields CDR1 MNHEY and CDR2 SVGEGT. The CDR3 loop spans 15 amino acids. Here the CDR3 reads CASSYGQGRNDEQYF. In nucleotides, the CDR3 is TGTGCCAGCAGTTATGGTCAGGGAAGGAACGACGAGCAGTACTTC.

The chain employs TRBV6-6 and TRBJ1-3; the match to TRBD1 covers 8 bases. The trim removed 5 bases at V and 7 bases at J, leaving 4 bases unmatched. This CDR3 has 13 amino acids. The germline CDR1 and CDR2 sequences are MNHNY and SVGAGI (reference sequence). Written as DNA, the CDR3 is TGTGCCAGCAGTCCGACAGGGGCGAACACCATATATTTT. Encoded protein: CASSPTGANTIYF.

CDR3 sequence reads: CASSEGATGDTQYF. As DNA, the CDR3 is TGTGCCAGCAGTGAGGGGGCGACCGGGGATACGCAGTATTTT. The rearrangement joins TRBV6-1 to TRBJ2-3; TRBD1 might be the D (6 bases). V lost 3 bases, J lost 6 bases, and 13 bases lay in between. This CDR3 contains 14 residues. Germline CDR1 and CDR2: MNHNS and SASEGT.

The V and J genes are TRBV5-1 and TRBJ2-7; 7 bases match TRBD2. The CDR3 spans 14 residues. Trimming took 3 bases from V and 3 from J; bases not matched to a gene: 6. Per the germline V gene, CDR1 is SGHRS and CDR2 is YFSETQ. DNA of the CDR3: TGCGCCAGCAGCTGGGGAGGGGACCTCTACGAGCAGTACTTC. This gives the protein CASSWGGDLYEQYF.

CDR3 in DNA: TGTGCCAGCAGCCGCGGCAATCAGCCCCAGCATTTT. It specifies CASSRGNQPQHF. This chain uses TRBV7-9 with TRBJ1-5; D is unresolved. This CDR3 has 12 residues. Trimming shortened V by 5 bases and J by 2 bases, and 4 bases separated the two germline ends. Germline loops: CDR1 SEHNR, CDR2 FQNEAQ (reference sequence).

This chain joins TRBV29-1 and TRBJ1-1; no firm D call. From germline, CDR1 is SQVTM and CDR2 ANQGSEA. This CDR3 spans 12 amino acids. Between the trimmed V and J ends, which lost 6 bases and 2 bases, there was a span of 10 bases. The CDR3 region is CSVWGGNTEAFF. The CDR3 coding sequence is TGCAGCGTCTGGGGAGGAAACACTGAAGCTTTCTTT.

This chain links TRBV2 with TRBJ2-5; no definite D call. CDR3 length: 13 amino acids. V lost 7 bases and J 5 bases, leaving 14 bases between the germline ends. The germline V gene encodes CDR1 SNHLY and CDR2 FYNNEI. The CDR3 is CASMRLRAETQYF. DNA for the CDR3: TGTGCCAGCATGAGATTGCGTGCGGAGACCCAGTACTTC.

The J gene is TRBJ2-7, the V gene TRBV10-2; 12 bases line up with TRBD1. The CDR3 loop spans 14 amino acids. Germline CDR1 WSHSY, CDR2 SAAADI. V lost 7 bases to trimming and J lost 7 bases; unmatched junction nucleotides: 8. DNA of the CDR3: TGCGCCAGCACCACCGGGACAGGGGGCAGAGAGCAGTACTTC. Amino acid sequence: CASTTGTGGREQYF.

The chain has TRBV7-3 and TRBJ2-7, with D maybe TRBD2 (5 bases). The CDR3 spans 16 residues. V lost 2 bases to trimming and J lost 0 bases, with 14 bases between them. Germline loops: CDR1 SGHTA, CDR2 FQGTGA. CDR3 nucleotides: TGTGCCAGCAGCTTACACCTTACTAGGGACTCCTACGAGCAGTACTTC. Residues: CASSLHLTRDSYEQYF.

This clone was detected only once. The gene calls are TRBV9 and TRBJ2-1; 16 bases map to TRBD2. Trimming took 4 bases from V and 0 from J; bases not matched to a gene: 4. Germline lookup yields CDR1 SGDLS and CDR2 YYNGEE. This CDR3 has 18 residues. The CDR3 loop is CASSLGLAGGSSYNEQFF. The CDR3 nucleotides read TGTGCCAGCAGCTTGGGACTAGCGGGGGGGAGCTCCTACAATGAGCAGTTCTTC.

The chain couples TRBV20-1 to TRBJ2-3; 12 bases match TRBD1. Germline lookup yields CDR1 DFQATT and CDR2 SNEGSKA (reference sequence). Losses at the gene ends were 3 bases for V and 4 bases for J; bases not matched to a gene: 8. This CDR3 spans 16 amino acids. This CDR3 is CSASNPWDRGPDTQYF. The CDR3 DNA is TGCAGTGCTAGTAACCCGTGGGACAGGGGGCCAGATACGCAGTATTTT.

This clone was observed a single time. CDR3 loop: CRRTRGTEAFF. The CDR3 coding sequence is TGCAGGCGAACGCGGGGCACTGAAGCTTTCTTT. The V and J genes are TRBV20-1 and TRBJ1-1; no clear D. The CDR3 has 11 amino acids. CDR1 is DFQATT, CDR2 SNEGSKA, per germline (reference sequence).

The chain recombines TRBV4-1 with TRBJ1-2; 7 nucleotides agree with TRBD1. Germline assignment: CDR1 MGHRA and CDR2 YSYEKL. This CDR3 contains 15 residues. After removal of 0 bases from V and 5 bases from J, the junction contained 6 bases not matched to a gene. Written as DNA, the CDR3 is TGCGCCAGCAGCCAAGATCGGGCAGGGGGATATGGCTACACCTTC. Amino acid sequence: CASSQDRAGGYGYTF.

The chain has TRBV5-1 and TRBJ2-7; D remains unclear. Trimming left V 0 bases short and J 3 bases short, with 13 bases between. The CDR3 loop spans 15 amino acids. The germline gives CDR1 SGHRS, CDR2 YFSETQ. The CDR3 is CASSLDLSRYYEQYF. The CDR3 DNA follows: TGCGCCAGCAGCTTGGACCTTAGCCGCTACTACGAGCAGTACTTC.

This chain uses TRBV3-1 (or the pseudogene TRBV3-2) with TRBJ2-7, with 9 nucleotides matching TRBD1. V was pared by 2 bases and J by 6 bases, with 8 bases of the junction left unmatched. Germline-derived CDR1 and CDR2 are LGHDT and YNNKEL (reference sequence). CDR3 length: 15 residues. CDR3 DNA: TGTGCCAGCAGCCAAAGTGGGACAGGGTCGGTCGAGCAGTACTTC. Translating it yields CASSQSGTGSVEQYF.